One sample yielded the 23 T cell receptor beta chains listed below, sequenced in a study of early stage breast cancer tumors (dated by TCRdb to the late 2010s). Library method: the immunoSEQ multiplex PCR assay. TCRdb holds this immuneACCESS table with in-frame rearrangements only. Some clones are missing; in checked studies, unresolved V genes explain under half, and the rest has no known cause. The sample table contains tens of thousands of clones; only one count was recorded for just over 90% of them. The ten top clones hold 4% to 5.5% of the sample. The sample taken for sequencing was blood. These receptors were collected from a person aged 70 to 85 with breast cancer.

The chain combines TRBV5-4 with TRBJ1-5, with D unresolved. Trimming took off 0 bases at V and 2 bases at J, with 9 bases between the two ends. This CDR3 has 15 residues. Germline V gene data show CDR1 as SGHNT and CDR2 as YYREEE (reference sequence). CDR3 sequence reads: CASSLDGGGNQPQHF. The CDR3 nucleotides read TGTGCCAGCAGCTTGGACGGCGGGGGCAATCAGCCCCAGCATTTT.

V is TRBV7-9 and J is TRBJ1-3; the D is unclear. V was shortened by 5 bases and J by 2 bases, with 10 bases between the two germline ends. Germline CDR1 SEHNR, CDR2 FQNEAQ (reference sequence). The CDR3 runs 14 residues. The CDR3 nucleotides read TGTGCCAGCAGCGGACGGGAGACTGGAAACACCATATATTTT. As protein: CASSGRETGNTIYF.

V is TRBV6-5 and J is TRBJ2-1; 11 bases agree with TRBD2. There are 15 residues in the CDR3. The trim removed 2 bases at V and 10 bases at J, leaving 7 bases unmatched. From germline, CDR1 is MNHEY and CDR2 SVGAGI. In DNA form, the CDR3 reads TGTGCCAGCAGTTACACTAGCGGGAGCCGGGACGAGCAGTTCTTC. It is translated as CASSYTSGSRDEQFF.

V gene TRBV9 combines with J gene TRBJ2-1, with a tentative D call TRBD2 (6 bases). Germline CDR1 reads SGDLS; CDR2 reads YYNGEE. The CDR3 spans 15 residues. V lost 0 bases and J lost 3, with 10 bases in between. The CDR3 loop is CASSVGGEDYNEQFF. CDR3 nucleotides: TGTGCCAGCAGCGTAGGCGGGGAAGACTACAATGAGCAGTTCTTC.

CDR3 residues: CASSLSSSPLHF. CDR3 in DNA: TGTGCCAGCAGTTTATCGTCGTCACCCCTCCACTTT. The chain couples TRBV27 to TRBJ1-6; D is undetermined. V was shortened by 0 bases and J by 10 bases, with 4 bases between the two germline ends. Germline V gene lookup returns CDR1 MNHEY and CDR2 SMNVEV (reference sequence). The CDR3 consists of 12 residues.

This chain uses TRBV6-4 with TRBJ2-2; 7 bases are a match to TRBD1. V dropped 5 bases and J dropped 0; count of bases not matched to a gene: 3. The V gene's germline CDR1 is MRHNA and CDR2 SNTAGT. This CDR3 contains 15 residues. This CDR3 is CASSIDRANTGELFF. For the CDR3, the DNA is TGTGCCAGCAGTATCGACAGGGCGAACACCGGGGAGCTGTTTTTT.

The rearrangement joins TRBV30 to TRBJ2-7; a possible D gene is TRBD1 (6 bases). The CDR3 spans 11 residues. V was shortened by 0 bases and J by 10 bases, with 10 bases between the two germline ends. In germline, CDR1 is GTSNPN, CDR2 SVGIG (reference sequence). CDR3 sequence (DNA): TGTGCCTGGAGTGTACAGGGTATTCAGTACTTC. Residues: CAWSVQGIQYF.

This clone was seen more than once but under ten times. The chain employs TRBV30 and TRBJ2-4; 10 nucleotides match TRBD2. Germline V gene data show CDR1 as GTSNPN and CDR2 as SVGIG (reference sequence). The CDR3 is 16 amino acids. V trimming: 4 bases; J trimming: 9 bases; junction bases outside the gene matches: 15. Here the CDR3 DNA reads TGTGCCTGGATGAGGCATCGAGCGGGGGGGCAGGGCATTCAGTACTTC. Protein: CAWMRHRAGGQGIQYF.

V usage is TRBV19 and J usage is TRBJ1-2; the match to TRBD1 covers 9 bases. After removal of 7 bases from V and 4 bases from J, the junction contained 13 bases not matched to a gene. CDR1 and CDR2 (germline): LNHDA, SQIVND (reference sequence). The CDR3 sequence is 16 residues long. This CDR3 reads CASIRRQGGFVYGYTF. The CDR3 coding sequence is TGTGCCAGTATCAGAAGACAGGGGGGTTTCGTCTATGGCTACACCTTC.

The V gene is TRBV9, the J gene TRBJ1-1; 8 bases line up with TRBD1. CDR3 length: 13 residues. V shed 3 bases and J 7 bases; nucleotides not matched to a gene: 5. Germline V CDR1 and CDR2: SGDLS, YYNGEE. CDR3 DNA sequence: TGTGCCAGCAGCGAAGGACAGGGTAGTGAAGCTTTCTTT. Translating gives CASSEGQGSEAFF.

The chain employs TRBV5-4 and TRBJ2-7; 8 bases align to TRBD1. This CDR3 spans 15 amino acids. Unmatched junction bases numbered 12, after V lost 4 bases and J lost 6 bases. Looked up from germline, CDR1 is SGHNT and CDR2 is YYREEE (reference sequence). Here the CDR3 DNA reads TGTGCCAGCAGCCCAGGGACAGGCGGATTCGGCGAGCAGTACTTC. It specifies CASSPGTGGFGEQYF.

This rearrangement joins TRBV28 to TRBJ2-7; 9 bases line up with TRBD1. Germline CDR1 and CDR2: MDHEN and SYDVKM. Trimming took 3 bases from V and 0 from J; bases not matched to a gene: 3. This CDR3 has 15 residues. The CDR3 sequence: CASSLGDRASYEQYF. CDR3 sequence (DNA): TGTGCCAGCAGTTTGGGGGACAGGGCCTCCTACGAGCAGTACTTC.

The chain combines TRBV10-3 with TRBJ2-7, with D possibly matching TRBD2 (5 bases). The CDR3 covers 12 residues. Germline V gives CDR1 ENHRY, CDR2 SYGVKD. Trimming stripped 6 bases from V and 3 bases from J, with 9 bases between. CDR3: CAISPGVYEQYF. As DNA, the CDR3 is TGTGCCATCAGCCCCGGGGTCTACGAGCAGTACTTC.

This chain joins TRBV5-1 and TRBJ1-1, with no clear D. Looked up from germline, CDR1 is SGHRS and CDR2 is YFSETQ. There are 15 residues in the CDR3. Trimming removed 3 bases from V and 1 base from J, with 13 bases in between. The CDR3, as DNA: TGCGCCAGCAGCTGGAGTCCCCCCGGGAACACTGAAGCTTTCTTT. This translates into CASSWSPPGNTEAFF. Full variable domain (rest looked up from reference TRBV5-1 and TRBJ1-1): KAGVTQTPRYLIKTRGQQVTLSCSPISGHRSVSWYQQTPGQGLQFLFEYFSETQRNKGNFPGRFSGRQFSNSRSEMNVSTLELGDSALYLCASSWSPPGNTEAFFGQGTRLTVV.

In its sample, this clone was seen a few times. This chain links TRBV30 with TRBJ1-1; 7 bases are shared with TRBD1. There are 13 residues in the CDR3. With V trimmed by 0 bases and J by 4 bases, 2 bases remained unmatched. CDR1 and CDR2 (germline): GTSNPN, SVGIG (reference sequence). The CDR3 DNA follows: TGTGCCTGGAGTGTGAGGGGGCCCACTGAAGCTTTCTTT. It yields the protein CAWSVRGPTEAFF.

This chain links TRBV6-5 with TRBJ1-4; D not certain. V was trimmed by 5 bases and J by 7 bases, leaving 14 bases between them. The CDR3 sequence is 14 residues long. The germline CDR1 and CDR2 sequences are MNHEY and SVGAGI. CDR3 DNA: TGTGCCAGCAGTGTCGGCCGCCCGGGTGAAAAACTGTTTTTT. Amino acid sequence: CASSVGRPGEKLFF.

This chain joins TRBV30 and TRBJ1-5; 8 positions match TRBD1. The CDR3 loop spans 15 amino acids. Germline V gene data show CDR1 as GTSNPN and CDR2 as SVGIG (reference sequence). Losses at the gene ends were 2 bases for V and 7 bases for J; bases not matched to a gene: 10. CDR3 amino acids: CAWSLGQGSRQPQHF. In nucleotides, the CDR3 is TGTGCCTGGAGTCTCGGACAGGGAAGTCGGCAGCCCCAGCATTTT.

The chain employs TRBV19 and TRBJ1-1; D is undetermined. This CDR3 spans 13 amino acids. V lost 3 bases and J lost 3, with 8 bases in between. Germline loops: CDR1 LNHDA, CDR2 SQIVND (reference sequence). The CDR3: CASSITADTEAFF. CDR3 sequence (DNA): TGTGCCAGTAGTATTACGGCGGACACTGAAGCTTTCTTT.

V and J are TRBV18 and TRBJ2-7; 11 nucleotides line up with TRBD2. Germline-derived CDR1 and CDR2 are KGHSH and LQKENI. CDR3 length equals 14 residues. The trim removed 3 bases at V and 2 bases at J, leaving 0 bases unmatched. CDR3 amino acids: CASSPSGRAYEQYF. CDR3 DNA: TGTGCCAGCTCACCTAGCGGGAGGGCCTACGAGCAGTACTTC. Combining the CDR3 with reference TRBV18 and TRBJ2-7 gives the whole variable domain NAGVMQNPRHLVRRRGQEARLRCSPMKGHSHVYWYRQLPEEGLKFMVYLQKENIIDESGMPKERFSAEFPKEGPSILRIQQVVRGDSAAYFCASSPSGRAYEQYFGPGTRLTVT.

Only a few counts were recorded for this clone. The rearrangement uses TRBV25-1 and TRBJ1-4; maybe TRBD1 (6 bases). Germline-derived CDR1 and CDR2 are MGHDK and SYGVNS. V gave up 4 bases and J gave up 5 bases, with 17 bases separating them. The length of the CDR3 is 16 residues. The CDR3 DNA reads TGTGCCAGCAGTGCCCAAAGGGGGAGGGCAAATGAAAAACTGTTTTTT. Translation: CASSAQRGRANEKLFF. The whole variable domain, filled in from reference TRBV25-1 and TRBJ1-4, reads EADIYQTPRYLVIGTGKKITLECSQTMGHDKMYWYQQDPGMELHLIHYSYGVNSTEKGDLSSESTVSRIRTEHFPLTLESARPSHTSQYLCASSAQRGRANEKLFFGSGTQLSVL.

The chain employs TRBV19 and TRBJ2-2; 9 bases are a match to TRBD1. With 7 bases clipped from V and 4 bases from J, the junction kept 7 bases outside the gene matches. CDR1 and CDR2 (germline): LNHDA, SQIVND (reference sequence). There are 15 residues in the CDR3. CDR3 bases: TGTGCCAGTACCGAACAGGGGGCCAGCACCGGGGAGCTGTTTTTT. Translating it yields CASTEQGASTGELFF.

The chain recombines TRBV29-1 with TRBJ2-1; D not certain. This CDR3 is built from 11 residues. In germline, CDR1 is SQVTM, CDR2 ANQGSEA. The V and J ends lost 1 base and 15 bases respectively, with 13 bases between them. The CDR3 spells CSVEGSRFPFF. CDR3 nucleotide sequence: TGCAGCGTTGAAGGTAGCCGGTTCCCGTTCTTC.

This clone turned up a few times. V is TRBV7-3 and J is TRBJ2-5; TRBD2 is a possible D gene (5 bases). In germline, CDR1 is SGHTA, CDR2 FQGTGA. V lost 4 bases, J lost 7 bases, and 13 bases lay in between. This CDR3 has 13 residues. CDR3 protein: CASSSDGVGTQYF. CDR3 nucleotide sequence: TGTGCCAGCAGCTCCGACGGGGTTGGGACCCAGTACTTC.